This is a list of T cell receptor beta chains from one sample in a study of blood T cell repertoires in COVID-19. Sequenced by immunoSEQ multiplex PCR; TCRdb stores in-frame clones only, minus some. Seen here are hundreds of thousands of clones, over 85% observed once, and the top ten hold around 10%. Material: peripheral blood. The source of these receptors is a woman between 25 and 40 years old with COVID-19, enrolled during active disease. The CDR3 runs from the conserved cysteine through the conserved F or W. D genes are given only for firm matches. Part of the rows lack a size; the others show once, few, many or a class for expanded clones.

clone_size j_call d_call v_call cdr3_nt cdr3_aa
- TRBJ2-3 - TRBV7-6 TGTGCCAGCAGCTTATCGGATACGCAGTATTTT CASSLSDTQYF
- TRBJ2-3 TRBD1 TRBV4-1 TGCGCCAGCAGCTACGGACAGGGGAGAGCTACGCAGTATTTT CASSYGQGRATQYF
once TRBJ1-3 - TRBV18 TGTGCCAGCTCACCACCGGGCGGGAACTCTGGAAACACCATATATTTT CASSPPGGNSGNTIYF
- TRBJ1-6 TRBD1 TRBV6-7 TGTGCCAGCAGTTATTCTATTCGGGGGACAGGGCTAAATTCACCCCTCCACTTT CASSYSIRGTGLNSPLHF
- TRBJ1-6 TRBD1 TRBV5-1 TGCGCCAGCAGGGAGGACAGGGGAGAATCCTATAATTCACCCCTCCACTTT CASREDRGESYNSPLHF
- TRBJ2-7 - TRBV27 TGTGCCAGCAGCTGGGGCGGGGAGGTCTACGAGCAGTACTTC CASSWGGEVYEQYF
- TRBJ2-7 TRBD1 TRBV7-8 TGTGCCAGCAGACGACAGGGTGGTTCCTACGAGCAGTACTTC CASRRQGGSYEQYF
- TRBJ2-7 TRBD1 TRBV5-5 TGTGCCAGCAGCTTCCGACAGGGGTTATACGAGCAGTACTTC CASSFRQGLYEQYF
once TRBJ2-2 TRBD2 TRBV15 TGTGCCACCTCTCGGACTAGCGGGGGCCAGAACACCGGGGAGCTGTTTTTT CATSRTSGGQNTGELFF
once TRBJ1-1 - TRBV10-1 TGCGCCAGTGGGGACAACCTACTGGGGACTGAAGCTTTCTTT CASGDNLLGTEAFF
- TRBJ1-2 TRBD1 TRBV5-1 TGCGCCAGCAGCTTAAAGACAGGGGATGATCGAGGCTACACCTTC CASSLKTGDDRGYTF
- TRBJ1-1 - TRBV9 TGTGCCAGCAGCGTAGAAAGCTCCACTGAAGCTTTCTTT CASSVESSTEAFF
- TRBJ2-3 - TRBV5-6 TGTGCCAGCAGCTTGGAACGAGGAATTGATACGCAGTATTTT CASSLERGIDTQYF
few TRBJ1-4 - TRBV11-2 TGTGCCAGCAGCTCCGGGGTTTATGAAAAACTGTTTTTT CASSSGVYEKLFF
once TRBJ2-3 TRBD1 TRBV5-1 TGCGCCAGCAGCGTCGCCGGGACAGGGACGACAGATACGCAGTATTTT CASSVAGTGTTDTQYF
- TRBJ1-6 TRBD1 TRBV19 TGTGCCAGTAGATCCGACAGGGAGGATCCCTCACCCCTCCACTTT CASRSDREDPSPLHF
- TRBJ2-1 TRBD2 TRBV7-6 TGTGCCAGCAGCTTACGAGGGTCTAGCGGGAACAATGAGCAGTTCTTC CASSLRGSSGNNEQFF
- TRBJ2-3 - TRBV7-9 TGTGCCAGCAGCAAGGAGGGAGATACGCAGTATTTT CASSKEGDTQYF
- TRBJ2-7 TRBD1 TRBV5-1 TGCGCCAGCAGCGAGGGGGCGTCTATCTACGAGCAGTACTTC CASSEGASIYEQYF
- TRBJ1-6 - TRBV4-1 TGCGCCAGCAAAGATTTTGCAAGGGGGAATTCACCCCTCCACTTT CASKDFARGNSPLHF
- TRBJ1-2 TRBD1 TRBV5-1 TGCGCCAGCAGCTCCGGGACAGCTTATGGCTACACCTTC CASSSGTAYGYTF
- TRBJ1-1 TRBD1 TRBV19 TGTGCCAGTAGTACACGGACAGGGAGGACTGAAGCTTTCTTT CASSTRTGRTEAFF
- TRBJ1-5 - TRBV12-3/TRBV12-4 TGTGCCAGCAGTTTATCGCACAGCCTTCATTTT CASSLSHSLHF
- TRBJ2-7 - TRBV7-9 TGTGCCAGCAGCTCCGCCCTCGGGGGAACCTTTGACGAGCAGTACTTC CASSSALGGTFDEQYF
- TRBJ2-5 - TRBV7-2 TGTGCCAGCAGCCCCTGGTGGGGGGGCGAGACCCAGTACTTC CASSPWWGGETQYF
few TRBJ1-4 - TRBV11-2 TGTGCCAGCAGAGAGGCCCCGGATGAAAAACTGTTTTTT CASREAPDEKLFF
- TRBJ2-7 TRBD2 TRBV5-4 TGTGCCAGCAGCTTGGGGCCGGGGGGGACCTACGAGCAGTACTTC CASSLGPGGTYEQYF
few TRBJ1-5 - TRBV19 TGTGCCAGTAGTAACCGCCCCGGGATCGATCAGCCCCAGCATTTT CASSNRPGIDQPQHF
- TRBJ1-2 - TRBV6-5 TGTGCCAGCAGTTTTAACAGGGAAGGCTATGGCTACACCTTC CASSFNREGYGYTF
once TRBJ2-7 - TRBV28 TGTGCCAGCTCCTGGGCAGGTTCTCGGGAGCAGTACTTC CASSWAGSREQYF
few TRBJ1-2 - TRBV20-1 TGCAGTGCTAGTTCTCCGACAACGAAAGGCTACACCTTC CSASSPTTKGYTF
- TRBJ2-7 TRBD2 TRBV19 TGTGCCAGTAGTAAGTTAGCGGGGGGGAGCTCCTACGAGCAGTACTTC CASSKLAGGSSYEQYF
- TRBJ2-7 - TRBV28 TGTGCCAGCAGTAAACTAGCCTACTACGAGCAGTACTTC CASSKLAYYEQYF
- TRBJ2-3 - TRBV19 TGTGCCAGTAGTAACGGGGCAGATACGCAGTATTTT CASSNGADTQYF
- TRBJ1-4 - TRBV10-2 TGCGCCAGCAGACCACTTGGGGGGACTAATGAAAAACTGTTTTTT CASRPLGGTNEKLFF
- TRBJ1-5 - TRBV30 TGTGCCTGGAGGGCGGAGGGCAAACAGCCCCAGCATTTT CAWRAEGKQPQHF
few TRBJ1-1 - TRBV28 TGTGCCACGGAGGGTGGGACTGAAGCTTTCTTT CATEGGTEAFF
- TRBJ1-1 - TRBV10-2 TGCGCCAGCAGTGACGAGGTGAACACTGAAGCTTTCTTT CASSDEVNTEAFF
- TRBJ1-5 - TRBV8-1 TGTGGCAGTGCATCCGCAGCCCGTCAGGGGTGTAGCAATCAGCCCCAGCATTTT CGSASAARQGCSNQPQHF
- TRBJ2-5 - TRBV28 TGTGCCAGCAGTTTGAATACTTACCCAGGACAGAAAGTGACCCAAGAGACCCAGTACTTC CASSLNTYPGQKVTQETQYF
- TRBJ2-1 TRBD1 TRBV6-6 TGTGCCAGCAGTTCCATGGACAGGGGGAATGAGCAGTTCTTC CASSSMDRGNEQFF
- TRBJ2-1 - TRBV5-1 TGCGCCAGCAGCGTATCTGCACAGGGATACAATGAGCAGTTCTTC CASSVSAQGYNEQFF
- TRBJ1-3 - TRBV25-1 TGTGCCAGCAGTGAGTTCGCCGCTCGGGGTGCTGGAAACACCATATATTTT CASSEFAARGAGNTIYF
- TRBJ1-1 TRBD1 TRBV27 TGTGCCAGCAAATTACAGGGGATGAACACTGAAGCTTTCTTT CASKLQGMNTEAFF
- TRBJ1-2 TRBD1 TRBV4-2 TGTGCCAGCAGCCAAGATTGGGCAGGGGGCTACGGCTACACCTTC CASSQDWAGGYGYTF
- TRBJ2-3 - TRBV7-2 TGTGCCAGCAGCAATGAGGTGGGCACAGATACGCAGTATTTT CASSNEVGTDTQYF
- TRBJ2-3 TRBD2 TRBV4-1 TGCGCCAGCAGCTCAAAGCGGGGGGAGGCCGACACAGATACGCAGTATTTT CASSSKRGEADTDTQYF
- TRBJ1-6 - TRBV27 TGTGCCAGCAGTTTAAGCGGGGGATACCCTAATTCACCCCTCCACTTT CASSLSGGYPNSPLHF
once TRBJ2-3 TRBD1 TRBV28 TGTGCCAGCAGTTTTCGAGGCGCCGGGACAGTGTTTACAGATACGCAGTATTTT CASSFRGAGTVFTDTQYF
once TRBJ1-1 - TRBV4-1 TGCGCCAGCACCGATCTCCCTGACAGTAACACTGAAGCTTTCTTT CASTDLPDSNTEAFF
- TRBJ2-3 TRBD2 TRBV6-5 TGTGCCAGCAGTTACTCGACTAGCGGAGATACGCAGTATTTT CASSYSTSGDTQYF